Sequencing of this T cell receptor (beta chain) was carried out in a study of CD8 T cells in ankylosing spondylitis. With regard to this clonotype: Its matching antigen is unknown. A much larger clone is a single base away; this may be a read error.

TCRdb redid the calling of the 5' RACE reads with MiXCR, one entry per CDR3 protein. This table holds about 36,000 distinct CDR3 sequences, approximately 5.9% found once. This CDR3 spans 14 amino acids. Germline V gives CDR1 SEHNR, CDR2 FQNEAQ (reference sequence). V was trimmed by 3 bases and J by 8 bases, leaving 11 bases between them. Regarding the study as a whole: Some of the motif variants had earlier been found in reactive arthritis patients' fluid and blood.

The chain combines TRBV7-9 with TRBJ2-6; D uncertain. The clonotype comes from a male donor with ankylosing spondylitis or in good health (not recorded which). The sample was blood, either unsorted or a sorted T cell fraction (not recorded which). CDR3 nucleotides: TGTGCCAGCAGCTTTGTGGTAATGACCAACGTCCTGACTTTC. Its protein product is CASSFVVMTNVLTF.